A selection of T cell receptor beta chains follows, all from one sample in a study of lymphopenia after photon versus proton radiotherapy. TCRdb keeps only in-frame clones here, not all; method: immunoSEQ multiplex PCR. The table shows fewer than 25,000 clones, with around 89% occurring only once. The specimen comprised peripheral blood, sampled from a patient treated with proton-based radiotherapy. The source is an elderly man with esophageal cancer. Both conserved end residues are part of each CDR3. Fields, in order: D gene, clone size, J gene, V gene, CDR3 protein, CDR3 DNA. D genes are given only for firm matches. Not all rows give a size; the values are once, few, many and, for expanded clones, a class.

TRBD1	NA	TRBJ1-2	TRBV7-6	CASSLAPGQGAHGYTF	TGTGCCAGCAGCTTAGCGCCGGGTCAGGGGGCACATGGCTACACCTTC
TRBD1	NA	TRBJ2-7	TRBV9	CASGQGVEQYF	TGTGCCAGTGGACAGGGGGTCGAGCAGTACTTC
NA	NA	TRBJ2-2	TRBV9	CASSVADKLFF	TGTGCCAGCAGCGTAGCGGACAAGCTGTTTTTT
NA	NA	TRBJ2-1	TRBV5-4	CASSLGSRAYNEQFF	TGTGCCAGCAGCTTAGGGTCCCGGGCCTACAATGAGCAGTTCTTC
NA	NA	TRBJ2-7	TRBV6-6	CASRPDTYEQYF	TGTGCCAGCCGACCGGACACTTACGAGCAGTACTTC
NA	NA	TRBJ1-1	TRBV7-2	CASSRQPNTEAFF	TGTGCCAGCAGCCGACAGCCTAACACTGAAGCTTTCTTT
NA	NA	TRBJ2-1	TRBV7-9	CASSFVTLGQDEQFF	TGTGCCAGCAGCTTCGTAACCCTCGGCCAGGATGAGCAGTTCTTC
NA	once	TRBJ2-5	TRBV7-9	CASSPLHQETQYF	TGTGCCAGCAGCCCGTTGCATCAAGAGACCCAGTACTTC
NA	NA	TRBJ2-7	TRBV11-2	CASSRGTYYEQYF	TGTGCCAGCAGCCGCGGGACCTACTACGAGCAGTACTTC
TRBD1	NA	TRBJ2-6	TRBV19	CASSTYRTGGPSGANVLTF	TGTGCCAGTAGTACTTACCGGACAGGTGGACCCTCTGGGGCCAACGTCCTGACTTTC
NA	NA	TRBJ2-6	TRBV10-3	CAISESGSSGANVLTF	TGTGCCATCAGTGAGTCGGGATCCTCTGGGGCCAACGTCCTGACTTTC
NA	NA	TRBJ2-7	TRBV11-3	CASSPERGQTYEQYF	TGTGCCAGCAGCCCGGAGCGGGGACAGACCTACGAGCAGTACTTC
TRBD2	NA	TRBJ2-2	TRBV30	CAWSEGLAAGELFF	TGTGCCTGGAGTGAGGGACTAGCGGCCGGGGAGCTGTTTTTT
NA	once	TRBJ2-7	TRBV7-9	CASSSKYEQYF	TGTGCCAGCAGCTCCAAGTACGAGCAGTACTTC
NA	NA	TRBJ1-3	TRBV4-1	CASSQDFTSGNTIYF	TGCGCCAGCAGCCAAGATTTTACGTCTGGAAACACCATATATTTT
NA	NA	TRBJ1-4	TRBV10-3	CAISPTDAKRGEKLFF	TGTGCCATCAGTCCTACTGACGCGAAAAGAGGGGAAAAACTGTTTTTT
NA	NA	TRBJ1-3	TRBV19	CASSTTGLGNTIYF	TGTGCCAGTAGTACGACAGGTCTGGGAAACACCATATATTTT
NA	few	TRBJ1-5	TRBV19	CASSIDVFGGSCF	TGTGCCAGTAGTATAGATGTGTTTGGGGGAAGCTGTTTT
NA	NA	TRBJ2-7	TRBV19	CASSSGPGEQYF	TGTGCCAGTAGTTCTGGGCCTGGCGAGCAGTACTTC
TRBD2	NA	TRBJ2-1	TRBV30	CAWGTSGRNEQFF	TGTGCCTGGGGGACTAGCGGGAGGAATGAGCAGTTCTTC
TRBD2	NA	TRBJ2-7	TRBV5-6	CASSLPSGAYAYEQYF	TGTGCCAGCAGCTTGCCGAGCGGGGCCTACGCCTACGAGCAGTACTTC
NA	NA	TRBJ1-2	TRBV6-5	CASSYSRGGADGYTF	TGTGCCAGCAGTTACTCGAGAGGGGGTGCGGATGGCTACACCTTC
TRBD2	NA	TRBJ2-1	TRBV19	CAGGASGSWNEQFF	TGTGCGGGAGGGGCTAGCGGGAGTTGGAATGAGCAGTTCTTC
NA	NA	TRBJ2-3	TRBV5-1	CASSLDADTQYF	TGCGCCAGCAGCTTAGACGCAGATACGCAGTATTTT
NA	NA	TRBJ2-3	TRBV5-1	CASSLGQSTDTQYF	TGCGCCAGCAGCTTGGGCCAGTCCACAGATACGCAGTATTTT
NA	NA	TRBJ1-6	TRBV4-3	CASSQDSSGGRPLHF	TGCGCCAGCAGCCAAGATAGTTCGGGGGGAAGACCCCTCCACTTT
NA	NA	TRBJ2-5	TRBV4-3	CASSQNSNGETQYF	TGCGCCAGCAGCCAGAACAGCAACGGGGAGACCCAGTACTTC
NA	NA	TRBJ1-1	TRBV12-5	CASGFPDLVDEAFF	TGTGCTAGTGGTTTTCCGGACCTGGTGGATGAAGCTTTCTTT
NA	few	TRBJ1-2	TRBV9	CASSTPERDYGYTF	TGTGCCAGCAGCACCCCCGAACGCGACTATGGCTACACCTTC
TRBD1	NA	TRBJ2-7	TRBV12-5	CASGLAGDRGAYEQYF	TGTGCTAGTGGTTTGGCAGGGGACAGGGGCGCCTACGAGCAGTACTTC
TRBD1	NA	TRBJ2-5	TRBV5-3	CARSLRQGATEETQYF	TGTGCCAGAAGCTTGCGACAGGGGGCGACGGAAGAGACCCAGTACTTC
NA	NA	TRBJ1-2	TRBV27	CASRPWPESELDYGYTF	TGTGCCAGCAGACCCTGGCCGGAAAGCGAGCTAGACTATGGCTACACCTTC
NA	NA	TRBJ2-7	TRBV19	CASGTQGTHEQYF	TGTGCCAGTGGGACGCAGGGTACACACGAGCAGTACTTC
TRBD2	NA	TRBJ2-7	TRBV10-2	CASSEFQASGTEQYF	TGCGCCAGCAGTGAGTTTCAGGCTAGCGGGACCGAGCAGTACTTC
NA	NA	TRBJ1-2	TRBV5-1	CASSVRGDGDGNYGYTF	TGCGCCAGCAGCGTGCGCGGGGACGGGGACGGTAACTATGGCTACACCTTC
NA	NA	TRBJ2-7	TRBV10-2	CASSQDALDEQYF	TGCGCCAGCAGTCAGGACGCCCTCGACGAGCAGTACTTC
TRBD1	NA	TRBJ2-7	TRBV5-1	CASSSTDRGSYEQYF	TGCGCCAGCAGCTCCACGGACAGGGGATCCTACGAGCAGTACTTC
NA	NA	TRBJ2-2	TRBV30	CAWSVRLNAGELFF	TGTGCCTGGAGTGTACGTCTCAACGCCGGGGAGCTGTTTTTT
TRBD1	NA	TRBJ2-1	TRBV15	CATSRESGGYGPDEQFF	TGTGCCACCAGCAGAGAGTCAGGGGGTTACGGGCCCGATGAGCAGTTCTTC
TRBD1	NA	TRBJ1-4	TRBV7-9	CASSHLTGDNEKLFF	TGTGCCAGCAGCCACTTGACAGGGGATAATGAAAAACTGTTTTTT
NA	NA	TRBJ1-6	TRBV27	CASSSRENSPLHF	TGTGCCAGCAGTTCCAGGGAGAATTCACCCCTCCACTTT
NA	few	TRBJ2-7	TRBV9	CASSVGQFGSYEQYF	TGTGCCAGCAGCGTAGGCCAGTTTGGAAGCTACGAGCAGTACTTC
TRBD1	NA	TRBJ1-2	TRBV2	CASTAGTGGAYGYTF	TGTGCCAGCACCGCCGGGACAGGGGGCGCCTATGGCTACACCTTC
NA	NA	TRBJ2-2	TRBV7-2	CASSLVGWAAANTGELFF	TGTGCCAGCAGCTTAGTTGGTTGGGCAGCGGCAAACACCGGGGAGCTGTTTTTT
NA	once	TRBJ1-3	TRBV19	CAGGSSSGNTIYF	TGTGCGGGGGGCTCCAGCTCTGGAAACACCATATATTTT
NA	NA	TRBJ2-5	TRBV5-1	CASSLKLNSGETQYF	TGCGCCAGCAGCCTGAAACTTAATTCGGGAGAGACCCAGTACTTC
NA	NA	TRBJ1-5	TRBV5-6	CASSFSDSNQPQHF	TGTGCCAGCAGCTTTAGTGATAGCAATCAGCCCCAGCATTTT
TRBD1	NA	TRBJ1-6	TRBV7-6	CASSHRGPSPLHF	TGTGCCAGCAGTCACAGGGGCCCTTCACCCCTCCACTTT
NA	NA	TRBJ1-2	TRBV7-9	CASSGPGHGDYGYTF	TGTGCCAGCAGCGGGCCGGGACATGGGGACTATGGCTACACCTTC
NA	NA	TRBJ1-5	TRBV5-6	CASSPQGSGNQPQHF	TGTGCCAGCAGCCCCCAGGGATCGGGCAATCAGCCCCAGCATTTT
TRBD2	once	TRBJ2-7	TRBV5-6	CASSFTSGSYEQYF	TGTGCCAGCAGCTTTACTAGCGGGAGTTACGAGCAGTACTTC
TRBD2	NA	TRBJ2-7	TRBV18	CASSLPPGLAGDTTYEQYF	TGTGCCAGCTCACTCCCCCCGGGACTAGCGGGAGATACCACCTACGAGCAGTACTTC
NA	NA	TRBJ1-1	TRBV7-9	CASSFYGRTLNTEAFF	TGTGCCAGCAGCTTCTACGGACGGACCTTGAACACTGAAGCTTTCTTT
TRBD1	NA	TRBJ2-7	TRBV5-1	CASSAGTAYEQYF	TGCGCCAGCAGCGCCGGGACAGCCTACGAGCAGTACTTC
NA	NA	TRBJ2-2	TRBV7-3	CASSRGGVTGELFF	TGTGCCAGCAGCAGAGGCGGGGTTACCGGGGAGCTGTTTTTT